This T cell receptor (beta chain) came from a study of blood T cell repertoires in COVID-19. Looking at the study overall: Acute and convalescent COVID-19 samples came from the United States, Italy and Spain. PBMCs, B-cell-depleted T cells, or T cells were the source of the cDNA or gDNA that made up the material.

CDR1 and CDR2 (germline): MNHEY, SVGAGI. The CDR3 totals 15 residues. The V end lost 0 bases, the J end lost 1 base, and 10 bases lay between the germline ends. Per the authors' pipeline: Using reference gene primer amplification, nucleated cell counts were estimated. Method: immunoSEQ multiplex PCR; TCRdb's copy keeps in-frame clones and lacks some. The DNA gave D and trimming, while V, J and clone size come from that table. The sample carries 230,000 or so clones, 65% to 90% recorded once. This receptor was obtained from a human donor in a cohort sampled during active COVID-19. Sequenced sample: peripheral blood. The V call is TRBV6-5, the J call TRBJ2-7; D unresolved. The CDR3 region is CASSYSARISYEQYF. The DNA of the CDR3 is TGTGCCAGCAGTTACTCGGCACGCATTTCCTACGAGCAGTACTTC.